This T cell receptor beta chain was sequenced during a study of blood T cell repertoires in COVID-19. Whole-study context: Both acute and convalescent COVID-19 samples were obtained from the United States, Italy and Spain. Sources were T cells, B-cell-depleted T cells, or PBMCs; the material itself was cDNA or gDNA.

V dropped 4 bases and J dropped 3 bases, with 9 bases sitting between them. The CDR3 is made up of 13 amino acids. CDR1 is ENHRY, CDR2 SYGVKD, per germline. In the original processing: The assay estimated nucleated cells by amplifying reference gene primers. Profiling relied on immunoSEQ multiplex PCR, and the TCRdb table lists in-frame clones only, not all of them. For V, J and clone size, that table is used; D and trimming come from the DNA. The sample consists of 200,000 to 300,000 clones, about 80% of them appearing once. The sequence came from a woman aged 80 or older with acute or convalescent COVID-19. Sequencing input: peripheral blood. The gene calls are TRBV10-3 and TRBJ1-2; perhaps TRBD1 as D (6 bases). In DNA form, the CDR3 reads TGTGCCATCAGTGGAAGGACAGACTATGGCTACACCTTC. It specifies CAISGRTDYGYTF.